The entry below gives a single T cell receptor beta chain sequence along with its context. In its sample, this clone was seen a few times. Its antigen is currently not known. No qualities accompany the bases; no much larger clone lies one base away. The record originates from a study of blood T cell repertoires in COVID-19 (dated by TCRdb to 2020 to 2022). For context, the study as a whole: The collaborator samples originated in the United States, Italy and Spain and spanned the acute and convalescent phases of COVID-19. Where available, HLA class I and class II types were obtained from metadata supplied by the sample provider rather than from assay-based typing. Deeply sampled blood TCRbeta repertoires from subjects exposed to, actively infected with, or recovered from COVID-19 were included in the dataset. The sample metadata nearly always contained a de-identified subject ID, COVID-19 status, age in years and sex. The samples were drawn from the first 160 participants of the ongoing ImmuneRACE study and from some 1,300 subjects provided by 6 global collaborators. A freely available public database, intended as a resource for researchers studying the immune response to SARS-CoV-2, is where the repertoires were released. The material from the prospective study consisted of cDNA or gDNA derived from T cells, B-cell-depleted T cells, or PBMCs. General study outcomes and caveats: The quantity of clinical and demographic metadata differed by source and by participant and was supplied without curation.

Collaborating institutions collected whole blood in K2EDTA tubes following their own protocols. For TCRbeta analysis, collaborator samples were shipped as frozen whole blood, as isolated PBMCs, or as DNA extracted from either sample type. CDR1 and CDR2 (SGHVS, FQNEAQ) derive from the germline V gene. The germline ends are 13 bases apart after V is trimmed by 2 bases and J by 2 bases. The CDR3 goes from the cysteine to the phenylalanine over 16 residues. Of the read, only the CDR3 DNA is kept; its 48 bases are in frame from base 1. TCRbeta CDR3 regions were amplified from genomic DNA by means of the immunoSEQ Assay, a bias-controlled multiplex PCR. The study's processing was this. Nucleated cell counts per sample were estimated from amplification of reference gene primers within the assay. To quantify the absolute abundance of each unique TCRbeta CDR3 rearrangement, sequence reads were collapsed and filtered. Productive Simpson clonality was computed per sample as the square root of Simpson's diversity index over productive rearrangements. Here the immuneACCESS table is served through TCRdb, limited to in-frame sequences with V and J called. Missing clones are a known gap in these copies; in checked studies unresolved V genes cover under half, and the rest lacks a known reason. Clone size and the V and J calls come from that table; the DNA yielded D and trimming. The sample table shows about 320,000 clones, and 65% to 90% are seen once. The biggest ten clones account for roughly 7% of the sample.

In this chain, TRBV7-8 is recombined with TRBJ2-1; a confident D gene designation cannot be given. The sample consisted of peripheral blood. This TCR came from a human donor in a cohort sampled during active COVID-19. The DNA is TGTGCCAGCAGCTTATGGGTAACAGATACCTACAATGAGCAGTTCTTC. Its protein reads: CASSLWVTDTYNEQFF.